These T cell receptor beta chains were read from a single sample in a study of T-cell reconstitution after alpha-beta-depleted transplantation in children. TCRdb called the PCR reads again in MiXCR, with one record for every CDR3 protein. This sample has some 550,000 distinct CDR3 sequences, with 15% to 20% found just once. Sequenced material: PBMCs from the stem cell graft donor, taken from the stem cell graft. The source is a human donor who donated a stem cell graft to a child with acute lymphoblastic leukemia. CDR3s include the opening cysteine and the closing phenylalanine or tryptophan. D genes are given only for firm matches.

v_call	d_call	cdr3_aa
TRBV4-1	.	CASSLVGILQYF
TRBV12-3/TRBV12-4	.	CASGYGYEQYF
TRBV4-1	TRBD2	CASSHLGLADTGELFF
TRBV30	.	CAWEGGTEAFF
TRBV18	TRBD1	CASSPTDRAAGYTF
TRBV20-1	.	CSARGGAGNQPQHF
TRBV7-3	TRBD2	CASSSNLLAGDNEQFF
TRBV4-2	TRBD1	CASSQDGDRVYTEAFF
TRBV29-1	.	CSVVSWGRNTEAFF
TRBV19	.	CASRGKDGGFSPQHF
TRBV6-1	.	CARVVAWETQYF
TRBV20-1	.	CSARLRAGYNEQFF
TRBV12-3/TRBV12-4	.	CASSTLGAGANVLTF
TRBV5-1	TRBD1	CASSLADREIDEQYF
TRBV29-1	TRBD1	CSVGQGPDTQYF
TRBV6-5	.	CASSYSSGNIQFF
TRBV5-1	.	CASRGVSRTEAFF
TRBV3-1	.	CASSPGAVIGGYTF
TRBV5-1	TRBD2	CASSSTSGRAGEQYF
TRBV7-3	.	CASSLVGRGGEAATDTQYF
TRBV12-3/TRBV12-4	.	CASSFILADEQFF
TRBV5-1	.	CASSLDAGEAFF
TRBV7-3	.	CASSLNSGSNQPQHF
TRBV4-1	TRBD2	CASSGLAGVREQFF